The 29 T cell receptor beta chains reported below all come from one sample, sequenced in a study of cytomegalovirus exposure and HLA in healthy donors. PCR primers comprised 60 Vbeta and 13 Jbeta primers. Libraries were prepared by immunoSEQ multiplex PCR; TCRdb keeps only in-frame clonotypes and omits some of them. The sample holds 120,000 or so clones; over 70% are singletons and the top ten take around 4.1%. The sequencing sample was made of PBMCs. These receptor sequences come from a woman in her thirties or forties in good health and CMV-seronegative.

The V call is TRBV7-9, the J call TRBJ1-2, with D possibly matching TRBD1 (6 bases). The CDR3 is made up of 15 amino acids. In germline, CDR1 is SEHNR, CDR2 FQNEAQ (reference sequence). Trimming pared 5 bases from V and 1 base from J, leaving 14 bases between. CDR3 protein: CASSPELRGNYGYTF. The CDR3 region has the DNA TGTGCCAGCAGCCCCGAGCTCAGGGGTAACTATGGCTACACCTTC.

The J gene is TRBJ1-1, the V gene TRBV6-5; 10 bases line up with TRBD1. CDR3 length equals 15 residues. Germline-derived CDR1 and CDR2 are MNHEY and SVGAGI. V lost 7 bases, J lost 5 bases, and 10 bases stayed unmatched. CDR3 coding DNA: TGTGCCAGCACTAGACAGGGGGCGCTGGGAACTGAAGCTTTCTTT. Protein: CASTRQGALGTEAFF.

The rearrangement joins TRBV19 to TRBJ1-3; D may be TRBD1 (5 bases). Germline values: CDR1 LNHDA, CDR2 SQIVND (reference sequence). Trimming shortened V by 3 bases and J by 3 bases, and 18 bases separated the two germline ends. This CDR3 contains 17 residues. The CDR3 DNA is TGTGCCAGTAGTATCGCGGGGCTGCGCTCTAGTGGAAACACCATATATTTT. Translating it yields CASSIAGLRSSGNTIYF.

This rearrangement joins TRBV18 to TRBJ1-2, with 9 bases lining up with TRBD1. With V trimmed by 6 bases and J by 8 bases, 10 bases remained unmatched. The CDR3 loop spans 14 amino acids. CDR1 KGHSH and CDR2 LQKENI come from the germline V gene. CDR3 sequence reads: CASSPTGTGQGYTF. CDR3 bases: TGTGCCAGCTCGCCTACCGGGACAGGGCAAGGCTACACCTTC.

This chain joins TRBV28 and TRBJ1-2; 9 bases match TRBD1. Per the germline V gene, CDR1 is MDHEN and CDR2 is SYDVKM. The junction had 9 bases not matched to a gene; V was cut back by 7 bases and J by 0 bases. The length of the CDR3 is 16 residues. The CDR3: CASTFAGTGTNYGYTF. The CDR3 nucleotides read TGTGCCAGCACCTTTGCCGGGACAGGGACTAACTATGGCTACACCTTC.

This rearrangement joins TRBV4-2 to TRBJ1-2; perhaps TRBD1 as D (6 bases). V was trimmed by 7 bases and J by 6 bases, leaving 21 bases between them. This CDR3 comprises 15 residues. Germline values: CDR1 LGHNA, CDR2 YNFKEQ. The CDR3 here is CASTFGDTTSDGYTF. For the CDR3, the DNA is TGTGCCAGCACCTTCGGGGACACGACTTCTGATGGCTACACCTTC.

This clone was found once. The junction does not match germline at one end; this may be a read error. This chain connects TRBV7-3 to TRBJ2-5; the D gene is possibly TRBD1 (6 bases). CDR1 and CDR2 (germline): SGHTA, FQGTGA. The CDR3 has 15 amino acids. CDR3 protein: CASSLSPGEQEAQYF. DNA for the CDR3: TGTGCCAGCAGCTTATCACCAGGGGAACAAGAGGCCCAGTACTTC.

The table lists this clone with a few counts. The chain combines TRBV4-2 with TRBJ2-7; 10 bases match TRBD2. The length of the CDR3 is 16 residues. V was pared by 0 bases and J by 2 bases, with 4 bases of the junction left unmatched. Germline V gene sequence: CDR1 LGHNA, CDR2 YNFKEQ. CDR3 loop: CASSQDMSGRAYEQYF. CDR3 DNA sequence: TGTGCCAGCAGCCAAGATATGAGCGGGAGGGCCTACGAGCAGTACTTC.

This sequence joins TRBV7-3 and TRBJ2-7; tentatively, D is TRBD2 (5 bases). There are 12 residues in the CDR3. Trimming took off 5 bases at V and 7 bases at J, with 12 bases between the two ends. From germline, CDR1 is SGHTA and CDR2 FQGTGA. In DNA form, the CDR3 reads TGTGCCAGCAGCCCCCAACCGGGGGAGCAGTACTTC. This translates into CASSPQPGEQYF.

This clone showed up just once. The V call is TRBV5-4, the J call TRBJ1-2, with 7 positions matching TRBD1. The V gene end was trimmed by 5 bases and the J gene end by 1 base; junction bases not matched to a gene: 5. The CDR3 contains 14 residues. Germline CDR1 SGHNT, CDR2 YYREEE (reference sequence). Written as DNA, the CDR3 is TGTGCCAGCAGGGCCGGGACAGATAACTATGGCTACACCTTC. Residues: CASRAGTDNYGYTF. Supplemented by reference TRBV5-4 and TRBJ1-2, the full variable domain reads ETGVTQSPTHLIKTRGQQVTLRCSSQSGHNTVSWYQQALGQGPQFIFQYYREEENGRGNFPPRFSGLQFPNYSSELNVNALELDDSALYLCASRAGTDNYGYTFGSGTRLTVV.

V and J are TRBV4-2 and TRBJ2-3; D remains ambiguous. CDR1 LGHNA and CDR2 YNFKEQ come from the germline V gene. V dropped 0 bases and J dropped 5 bases, with 6 bases sitting between them. The CDR3 is 13 amino acids. The CDR3 region has the DNA TGTGCCAGCAGCCAAGATACTCGAGATACGCAGTATTTT. It encodes CASSQDTRDTQYF.

This sequence joins TRBV7-6 and TRBJ2-2, with TRBD1 matching 7 bases. This CDR3 is built from 15 residues. The ends lost 0 bases at V and 6 bases at J; junction bases unmatched: 4. CDR1 and CDR2 from the germline V gene are SGHVS and FNYEAQ. In DNA, the CDR3 is TGTGCCAGCAGCTTAGCTGTCCAGGGGGCCGGGGAGCTGTTTTTT. Translated, it gives CASSLAVQGAGELFF.

The sample holds one count of this clone. The rearrangement uses TRBV11-2 and TRBJ2-5, with TRBD1 identical over 9 bases. The CDR3 sequence is 17 residues long. With V trimmed by 1 base and J by 4 bases, 10 bases remained unmatched. Germline CDR1 reads SGHAT; CDR2 reads FQNNGV. CDR3 protein: CASSLVGQGFAGETQYF. The DNA of the CDR3 is TGTGCCAGCAGCTTAGTGGGACAGGGATTTGCCGGAGAGACCCAGTACTTC. Based on the CDR3 plus reference TRBV11-2 and TRBJ2-5, the full variable domain is EAGVAQSPRYKIIEKRQSVAFWCNPISGHATLYWYQQILGQGPKLLIQFQNNGVVDDSQLPKDRFSAERLKGVDSTLKIQPAKLEDSAVYLCASSLVGQGFAGETQYFGPGTRLLVL.

The chain carries TRBV27 and TRBJ1-5; perhaps TRBD1 as D (6 bases). Trimming cost V 5 bases and J 2 bases, with 19 bases left between them. This CDR3 contains 17 residues. CDR1 and CDR2 (germline): MNHEY, SMNVEV (reference sequence). The CDR3: CASSLTSGGHRNQPQHF. DNA for the CDR3: TGTGCCAGCAGTCTCACCTCGGGGGGCCATCGCAATCAGCCCCAGCATTTT.

This chain links TRBV4-1 with TRBJ2-5, with TRBD2 as a possible D gene (7 bases). The germline V and J ends were trimmed by 4 bases and 4 bases, with 19 bases remaining between them. This CDR3 is built from 16 residues. The V gene's germline CDR1 is MGHRA and CDR2 YSYEKL. CDR3: CASSLTSVGGPETQYF. CDR3 DNA: TGCGCCAGCAGCCTTACTAGCGTCGGGGGCCCAGAGACCCAGTACTTC.

The rearrangement joins TRBV30 to TRBJ1-2, with TRBD1 identical over 10 bases. Per the germline V gene, CDR1 is GTSNPN and CDR2 is SVGIG (reference sequence). The length of the CDR3 is 15 residues. The J segment lost 3 bases and the V segment lost 1 base, leaving 5 bases of the junction unmatched. CDR3 nucleotide sequence: TGTGCCTGGAGTGGACAGGGGGCAGTTTACTATGGCTACACCTTC. It specifies CAWSGQGAVYYGYTF.

The chain has TRBV19 and TRBJ1-3; D is perhaps TRBD1 (5 bases). This CDR3 spans 16 amino acids. V dropped 3 bases and J dropped 0 bases, with 12 bases sitting between them. Germline V gene sequence: CDR1 LNHDA, CDR2 SQIVND (reference sequence). CDR3 sequence: CASSMDTVNSGNTIYF. The CDR3 DNA sequence: TGTGCCAGTAGTATGGACACGGTAAACTCTGGAAACACCATATATTTT.

The chain combines TRBV7-6 with TRBJ2-7, with TRBD1 matching 7 bases. CDR1 and CDR2 from the germline V gene are SGHVS and FNYEAQ. The CDR3 has 14 amino acids. The junction had 6 bases not matched to a gene; V was cut back by 5 bases and J by 2 bases. The CDR3: CASSHPGQTYEQYF. In DNA form, the CDR3 reads TGTGCCAGCAGCCATCCGGGACAGACCTACGAGCAGTACTTC.

The chain carries TRBV4-1 and TRBJ2-4, with 7 bases aligning to TRBD2. CDR3 length: 20 residues. The germline gives CDR1 MGHRA, CDR2 YSYEKL. Unmatched junction bases numbered 14, after V lost 0 bases and J lost 0 bases. The DNA for the CDR3 is TGCGCCAGCAGCCAAGAGCGAGCGGGGCGGGATAGGTTAGCCAAAAACATTCAGTACTTC. It codes for CASSQERAGRDRLAKNIQYF.

With regard to this clone: Other nucleotide sequences in the sample specify the same CDR3. The CDR3 loop reads CASGGGRGNEKLFF. In nucleotides, the CDR3 is TGTGCCAGCGGGGGGGGAAGGGGTAATGAAAAACTGTTTTTT. This sequence joins TRBV4-2 and TRBJ1-4; possible D gene TRBD1, 5 bases. V was shortened by 8 bases and J by 4 bases, with 14 bases between the two germline ends. CDR3 size: 14 residues. Germline V gene data show CDR1 as LGHNA and CDR2 as YNFKEQ.

This clone was seen a few times. V is TRBV4-3 and J is TRBJ2-2; TRBD2 agrees at 10 bases. The CDR3 spans 17 residues. The V segment lost 2 bases and the J segment 6 bases; nucleotides outside the gene matches: 9. The V gene's germline CDR1 is LGHNA and CDR2 YSLEER. The CDR3 bases are TGCGCCAGCAGCCAACTCGGTGGAAGCGGGGGGGCCGGGGAGCTGTTTTTT. This sequence encodes CASSQLGGSGGAGELFF.

A remark on this clone: Other DNA variants within this sample encode the same CDR3. J is TRBJ2-5 and V is TRBV9, with D possibly matching TRBD2 (6 bases). This CDR3 has 14 amino acids. Germline V CDR1 and CDR2: SGDLS, YYNGEE. V lost 2 bases and J 4 bases, leaving 12 bases between the germline ends. The CDR3 DNA reads as TGTGCCAGCAGCGTCGGGAGTGGAGGAGAGACCCAGTACTTC. It encodes CASSVGSGGETQYF.

The V gene is TRBV10-1, the J gene TRBJ2-7; TRBD1 aligns across 7 bases. The V segment lost 0 bases and the J segment 6 bases; nucleotides outside the gene matches: 14. Germline CDR1 WNHNN, CDR2 SYGVQD (reference sequence). The CDR3 spans 17 residues. In DNA, the CDR3 is TGCGCCAGCAGTGAGTCCTACAGGGGATTTTACTTAGGCGAGCAGTACTTC. Protein product: CASSESYRGFYLGEQYF.

This chain uses TRBV6-1 with TRBJ2-3; D gene uncertain. V lost 5 bases and J lost 5, with 11 bases in between. Looked up from germline, CDR1 is MNHNS and CDR2 is SASEGT. The CDR3 extends over 13 amino acids. The DNA for the CDR3 is TGTGCCAGCAGTCCCGGCCCTAGAGATACGCAGTATTTT. Translating it yields CASSPGPRDTQYF.

This clone was seen just once. The rearrangement uses TRBV5-1 and TRBJ2-3, with 14 bases fitting TRBD2. The CDR3 is made up of 16 amino acids. CDR1 is SGHRS, CDR2 YFSETQ, per germline. The V segment lost 0 bases and the J segment 5 bases; nucleotides outside the gene matches: 2. Written as DNA, the CDR3 is TGCGCCAGCAGCTTGGGACTAGCGGGAGGGATAGATACGCAGTATTTT. Protein sequence: CASSLGLAGGIDTQYF.

The V call is TRBV7-6, the J call TRBJ1-5; no reliable D call. The CDR3 extends over 15 amino acids. Germline V CDR1 and CDR2: SGHVS, FNYEAQ. With 5 bases removed from V and 0 bases from J, the gap between germline ends came to 11 bases. DNA of the CDR3: TGTGCCAGCAGCCAGAGGGTTCATAGCAATCAGCCCCAGCATTTT. It translates to CASSQRVHSNQPQHF. Variable domain in full (rest from reference TRBV7-6 and TRBJ1-5): GAGVSQSPRYKVTKRGQDVALRCDPISGHVSLYWYRQALGQGPEFLTYFNYEAQQDKSGLPNDRFSAERPEGSISTLTIQRTEQRDSAMYRCASSQRVHSNQPQHFGDGTRLSIL.

This chain links TRBV6-1 with TRBJ1-1; 7 bases fit TRBD1. The germline V gene encodes CDR1 MNHNS and CDR2 SASEGT. V lost 9 bases, J lost 0 bases, and 7 bases stayed unmatched. This CDR3 is 14 amino acids long. The CDR3 protein is CASRQGPMNTEAFF. In nucleotides, the CDR3 is TGTGCCAGTAGACAGGGCCCGATGAACACTGAAGCTTTCTTT.

This chain links TRBV7-9 with TRBJ2-5; possible D gene TRBD1, 6 bases. The last part of the DNA fits TRBJ2-7 better; the J call may be wrong. This CDR3 spans 16 amino acids. CDR1 SEHNR and CDR2 FQNEAQ come from the germline V gene (reference sequence). This CDR3 reads CASSTNPRDIIYEQYF. The CDR3 nucleotides are TGTGCCAGCAGCACCAATCCCCGGGACATCATCTACGAGCAGTACTTC.

V usage is TRBV28 and J usage is TRBJ2-1; TRBD1 matches at 7 bases. Germline trimming cut 2 bases from V and 1 base from J; bases unmatched to any gene: 11. Germline V gene sequence: CDR1 MDHEN, CDR2 SYDVKM. The CDR3 runs to 18 residues. CDR3 nucleotide sequence: TGTGCCAGCAGTTTACCCCCCCCAGACAGGGAGTCCTACAATGAGCAGTTCTTC. Its translation is CASSLPPPDRESYNEQFF. The whole variable domain, remainder taken from reference TRBV28 and TRBJ2-1, is DVKVTQSSRYLVKRTGEKVFLECVQDMDHENMFWYRQDPGLGLRLIYFSYDVKMKEKGDIPEGYSVSREKKERFSLILESASTNQTSMYLCASSLPPPDRESYNEQFFGPGTRLTVL.